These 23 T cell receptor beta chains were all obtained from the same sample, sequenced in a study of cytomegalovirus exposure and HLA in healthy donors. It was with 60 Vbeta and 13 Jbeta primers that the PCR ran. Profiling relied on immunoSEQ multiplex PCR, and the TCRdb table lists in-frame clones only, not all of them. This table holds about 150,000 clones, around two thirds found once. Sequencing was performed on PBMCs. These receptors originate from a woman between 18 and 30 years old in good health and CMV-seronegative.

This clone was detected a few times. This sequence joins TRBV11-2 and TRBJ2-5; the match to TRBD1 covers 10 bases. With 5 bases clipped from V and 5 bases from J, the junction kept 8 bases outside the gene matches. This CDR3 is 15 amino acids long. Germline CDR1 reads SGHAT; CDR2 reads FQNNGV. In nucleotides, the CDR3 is TGTGCCAGCAGCCCCGGGACAGGGGAAGCGGAGACCCAGTACTTC. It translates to CASSPGTGEAETQYF.

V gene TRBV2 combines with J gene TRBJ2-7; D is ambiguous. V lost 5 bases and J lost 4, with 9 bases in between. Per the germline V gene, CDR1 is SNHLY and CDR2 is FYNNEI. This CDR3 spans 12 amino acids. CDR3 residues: CASSPQLYEQYV. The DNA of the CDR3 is TGTGCCAGCAGTCCCCAACTATACGAGCAGTACGTC.

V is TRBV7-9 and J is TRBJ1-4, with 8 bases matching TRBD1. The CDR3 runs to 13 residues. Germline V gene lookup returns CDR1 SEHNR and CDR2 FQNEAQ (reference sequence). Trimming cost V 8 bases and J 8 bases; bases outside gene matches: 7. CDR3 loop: CASRRGTGEKLFF. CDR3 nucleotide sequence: TGTGCCAGCCGCAGGGGGACAGGAGAAAAACTGTTTTTT.

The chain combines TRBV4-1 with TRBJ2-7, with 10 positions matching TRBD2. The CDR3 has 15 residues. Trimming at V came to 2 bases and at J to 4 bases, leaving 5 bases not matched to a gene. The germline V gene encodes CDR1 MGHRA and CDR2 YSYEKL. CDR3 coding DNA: TGCGCCAGCAGCCAACCGACTAGCGGGCAATACGAGCAGTACTTC. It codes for CASSQPTSGQYEQYF.

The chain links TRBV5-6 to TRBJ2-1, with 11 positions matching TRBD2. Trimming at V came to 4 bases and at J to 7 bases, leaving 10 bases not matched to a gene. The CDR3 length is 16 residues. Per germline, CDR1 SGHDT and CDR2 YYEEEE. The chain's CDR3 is CASSPRLAGSPNEQFF. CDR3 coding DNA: TGTGCCAGCAGCCCCCGACTAGCGGGGAGCCCAAATGAGCAGTTCTTC.

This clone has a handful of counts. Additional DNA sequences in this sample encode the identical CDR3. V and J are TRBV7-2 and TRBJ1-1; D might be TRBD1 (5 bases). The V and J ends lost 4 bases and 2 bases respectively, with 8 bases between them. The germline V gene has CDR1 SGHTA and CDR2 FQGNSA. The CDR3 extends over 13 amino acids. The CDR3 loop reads CASSSQGNTEAFF. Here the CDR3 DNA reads TGTGCCAGCAGCTCTCAGGGTAACACTGAAGCTTTCTTT.

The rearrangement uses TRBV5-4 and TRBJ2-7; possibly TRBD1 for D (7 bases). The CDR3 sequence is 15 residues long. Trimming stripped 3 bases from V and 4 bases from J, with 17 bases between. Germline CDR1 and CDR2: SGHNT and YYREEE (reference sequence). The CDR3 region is CASSSGGTASYEQYV. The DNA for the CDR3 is TGTGCCAGCAGCTCAGGGGGGACGGCCTCTTACGAGCAGTACGTC.

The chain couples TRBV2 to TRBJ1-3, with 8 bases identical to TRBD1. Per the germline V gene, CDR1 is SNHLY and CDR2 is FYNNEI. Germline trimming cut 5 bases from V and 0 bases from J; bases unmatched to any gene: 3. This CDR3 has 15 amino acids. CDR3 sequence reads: CASSTDRGSGNTIYF. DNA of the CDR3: TGTGCCAGCAGTACCGACAGGGGCTCTGGAAACACCATATATTTT.

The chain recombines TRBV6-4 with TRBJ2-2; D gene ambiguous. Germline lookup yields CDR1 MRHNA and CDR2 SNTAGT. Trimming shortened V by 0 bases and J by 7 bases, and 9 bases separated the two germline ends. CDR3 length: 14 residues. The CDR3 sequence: CASSDSASGGELFF. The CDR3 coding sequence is TGTGCCAGCAGTGACTCAGCCTCAGGCGGGGAGCTGTTTTTT.

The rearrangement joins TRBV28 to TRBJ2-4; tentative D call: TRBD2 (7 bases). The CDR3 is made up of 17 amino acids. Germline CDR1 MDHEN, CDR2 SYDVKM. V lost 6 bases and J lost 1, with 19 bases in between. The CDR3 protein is CASSLGGGGPAKNIQYF. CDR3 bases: TGTGCCAGCAGCCTCGGGGGCGGGGGCCCGGCCAAAAACATTCAGTACTTC.

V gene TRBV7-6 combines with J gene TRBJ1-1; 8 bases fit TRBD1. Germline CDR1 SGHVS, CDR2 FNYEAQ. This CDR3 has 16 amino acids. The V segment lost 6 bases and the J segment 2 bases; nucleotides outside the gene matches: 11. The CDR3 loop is CASSYGQGGENTEAFF. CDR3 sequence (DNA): TGTGCCAGCAGTTATGGACAGGGAGGAGAAAACACTGAAGCTTTCTTT.

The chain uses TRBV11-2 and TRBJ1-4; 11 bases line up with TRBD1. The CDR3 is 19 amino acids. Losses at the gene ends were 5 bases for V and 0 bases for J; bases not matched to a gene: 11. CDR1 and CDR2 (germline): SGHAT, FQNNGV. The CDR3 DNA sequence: TGTGCCAGCAGCCCGCGGACAGGGGGCCTGCTACCAACTAATGAAAAACTGTTTTTT. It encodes CASSPRTGGLLPTNEKLFF.

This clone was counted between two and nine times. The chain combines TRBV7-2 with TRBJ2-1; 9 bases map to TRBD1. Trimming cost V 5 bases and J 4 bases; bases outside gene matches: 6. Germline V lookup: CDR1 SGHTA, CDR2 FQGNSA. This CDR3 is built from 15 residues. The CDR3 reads CASSPRDREYNEQFF. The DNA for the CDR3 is TGTGCCAGCAGCCCCCGGGACAGGGAATACAATGAGCAGTTCTTC. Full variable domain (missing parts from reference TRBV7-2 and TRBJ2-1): GAGVSQSPSNKVTEKGKDVELRCDPISGHTALYWYRQSLGQGLEFLIYFQGNSAPDKSGLPSDRFSAERTGGSVSTLTIQRTQQEDSAVYLCASSPRDREYNEQFFGPGTRLTVL.

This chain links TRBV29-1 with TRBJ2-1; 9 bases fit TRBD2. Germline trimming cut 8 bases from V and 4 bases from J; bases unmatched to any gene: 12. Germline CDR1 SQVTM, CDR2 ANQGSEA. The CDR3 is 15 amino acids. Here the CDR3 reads CSTGRAGGGYNEQFF. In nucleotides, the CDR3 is TGCAGCACCGGACGAGCGGGAGGAGGGTACAATGAGCAGTTCTTC.

CDR3 protein: CSVEGTGGRGYTF. The CDR3 coding sequence is TGCAGCGTTGAAGGGACAGGGGGACGTGGCTACACCTTC. V is TRBV29-1 and J is TRBJ1-2; 10 nucleotides line up with TRBD1. V lost 1 base, J lost 7 bases, and 3 bases stayed unmatched. CDR3 length equals 13 residues. Looked up from germline, CDR1 is SQVTM and CDR2 is ANQGSEA. Looking up the rest from reference TRBV29-1 and TRBJ1-2 gives the full variable domain: SAVISQKPSRDICQRGTSLTIQCQVDSQVTMMFWYRQQPGQSLTLIATANQGSEATYESGFVIDKFPISRPNLTFSTLTVSNMSPEDSSIYLCSVEGTGGRGYTFGSGTRLTVV.

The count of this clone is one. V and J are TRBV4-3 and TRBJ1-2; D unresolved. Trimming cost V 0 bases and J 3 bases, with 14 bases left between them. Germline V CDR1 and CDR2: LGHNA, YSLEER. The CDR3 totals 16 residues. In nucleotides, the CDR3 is TGCGCCAGCAGCCAAGATCCGGTGAGGGTCGACTATGGCTACACCTTC. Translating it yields CASSQDPVRVDYGYTF.

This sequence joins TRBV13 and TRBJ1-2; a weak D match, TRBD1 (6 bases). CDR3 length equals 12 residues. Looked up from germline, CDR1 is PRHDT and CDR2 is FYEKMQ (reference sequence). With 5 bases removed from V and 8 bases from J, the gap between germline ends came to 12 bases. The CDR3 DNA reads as TGTGCCAGCAGCGCCGGACAGTACGGCTACACCTTC. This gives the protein CASSAGQYGYTF.

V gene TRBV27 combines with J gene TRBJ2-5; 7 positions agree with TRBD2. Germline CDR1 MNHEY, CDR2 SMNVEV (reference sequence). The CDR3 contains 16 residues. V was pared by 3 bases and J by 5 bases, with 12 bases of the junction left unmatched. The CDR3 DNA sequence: TGTGCCAGCAGTTTGTCGACTAGCCGGGTTGGGGAGACCCAGTACTTC. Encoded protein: CASSLSTSRVGETQYF.

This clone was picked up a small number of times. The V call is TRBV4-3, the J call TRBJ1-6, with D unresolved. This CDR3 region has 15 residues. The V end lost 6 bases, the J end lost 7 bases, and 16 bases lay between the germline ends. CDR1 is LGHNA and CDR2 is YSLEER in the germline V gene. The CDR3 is CASRPSRRSNSPLHF. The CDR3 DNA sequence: TGCGCCAGCAGACCTTCCCGCAGGTCGAATTCACCCCTCCACTTT.

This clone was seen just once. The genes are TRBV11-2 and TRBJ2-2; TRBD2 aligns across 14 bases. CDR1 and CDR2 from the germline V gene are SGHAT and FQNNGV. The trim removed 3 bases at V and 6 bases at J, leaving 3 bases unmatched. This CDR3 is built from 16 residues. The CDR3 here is CASSFWTSGRPGELFF. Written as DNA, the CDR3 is TGTGCCAGCAGCTTTTGGACTAGCGGGAGGCCCGGGGAGCTGTTTTTT.

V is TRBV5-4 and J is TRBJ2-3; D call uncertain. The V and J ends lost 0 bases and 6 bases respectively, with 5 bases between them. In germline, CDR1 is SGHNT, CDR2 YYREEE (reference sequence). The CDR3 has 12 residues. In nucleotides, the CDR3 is TGTGCCAGCAGCTTGGCGCGGGATACGCAGTATTTT. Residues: CASSLARDTQYF.

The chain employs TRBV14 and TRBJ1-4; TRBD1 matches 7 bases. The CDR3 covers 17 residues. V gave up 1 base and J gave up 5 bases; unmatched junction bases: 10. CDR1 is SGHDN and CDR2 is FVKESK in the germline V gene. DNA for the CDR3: TGTGCCAGCAGCCAAGTACTGAGTAACAGGGGCAATGAAAAACTGTTTTTT. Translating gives CASSQVLSNRGNEKLFF.

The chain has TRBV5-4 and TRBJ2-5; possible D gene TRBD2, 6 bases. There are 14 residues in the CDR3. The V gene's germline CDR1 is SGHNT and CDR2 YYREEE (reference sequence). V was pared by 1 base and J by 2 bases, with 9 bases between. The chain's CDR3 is CASSLPGVQETQYF. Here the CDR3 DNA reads TGTGCCAGCAGCTTGCCGGGAGTACAAGAGACCCAGTACTTC.